Sequencing of this TCR beta chain was carried out in a study of cytomegalovirus exposure and HLA in healthy donors. Overall study results and limits: Analyses of presence/absence relied on an assumption of roughly uniform sequencing depth across donors. A later analysis found most CMV-associated TCR beta chains apparently HLA-restricted. Most TCR sequences were seen very rarely across donors, but some public TCRs occurred in many.

Details on this clone: The antigen remains unidentified.

With 60 Vbeta and 13 Jbeta primers, the PCR was carried out. The table came from immunoSEQ multiplex PCR; TCRdb's copy has only in-frame clones and leaves some out. This table has under 200,000 clones, 60% to 85% appearing once. Unrecorded immune exposure was likely among donors, who were nominally healthy when sampled. Germline assignment: CDR1 SEHNR and CDR2 FQNEAQ (reference sequence). The CDR3 totals 13 residues. Trimming pared 5 bases from V and 3 bases from J, leaving 8 bases between. The chain employs TRBV7-9 and TRBJ1-3, with a weak D call TRBD1 (5 bases). The sequenced sample consisted of PBMCs. The TCR originated in a young woman in good health and CMV-seronegative. The CDR3: CASSPGYGNTIYF. The DNA for the CDR3 is TGTGCCAGCAGCCCAGGGTATGGAAACACCATATATTTT.